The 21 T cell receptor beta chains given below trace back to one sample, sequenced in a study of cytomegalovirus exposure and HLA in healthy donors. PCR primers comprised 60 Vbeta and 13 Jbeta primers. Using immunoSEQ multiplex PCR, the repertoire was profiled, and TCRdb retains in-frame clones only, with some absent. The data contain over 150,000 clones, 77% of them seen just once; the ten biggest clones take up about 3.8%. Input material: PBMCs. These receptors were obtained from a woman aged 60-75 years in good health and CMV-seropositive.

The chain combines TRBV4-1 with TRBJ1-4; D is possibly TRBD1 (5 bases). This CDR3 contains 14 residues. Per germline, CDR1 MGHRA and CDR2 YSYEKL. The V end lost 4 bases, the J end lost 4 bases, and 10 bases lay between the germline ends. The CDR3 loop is CASSPGGINEKLFF. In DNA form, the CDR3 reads TGCGCCAGCAGCCCGGGGGGTATTAATGAAAAACTGTTTTTT.

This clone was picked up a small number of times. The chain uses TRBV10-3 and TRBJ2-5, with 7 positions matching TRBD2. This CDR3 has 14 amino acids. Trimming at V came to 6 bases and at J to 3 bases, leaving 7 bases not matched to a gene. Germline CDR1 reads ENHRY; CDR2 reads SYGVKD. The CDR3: CAIRSGGSEETQYF. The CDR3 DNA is TGTGCCATCAGATCGGGGGGTAGCGAAGAGACCCAGTACTTC.

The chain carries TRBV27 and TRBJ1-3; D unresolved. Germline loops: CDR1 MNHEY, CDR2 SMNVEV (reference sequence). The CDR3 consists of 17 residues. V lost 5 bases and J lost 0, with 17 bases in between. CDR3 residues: CASSPVPSFSSGNTIYF. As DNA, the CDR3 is TGTGCCAGCAGTCCCGTTCCCTCCTTTAGCTCTGGAAACACCATATATTTT.

The CDR3 DNA is TGTGCCAGCAGTTTAACTAGGGGCAATCAGCCCCAGCATTTT. Amino acid sequence: CASSLTRGNQPQHF. The chain links TRBV28 to TRBJ1-5; D remains unclear. Germline assignment: CDR1 MDHEN and CDR2 SYDVKM. The CDR3 extends over 14 amino acids. Deletions cut 2 bases from V and 2 bases from J, with 7 bases between. Full variable domain (missing parts from reference TRBV28 and TRBJ1-5): DVKVTQSSRYLVKRTGEKVFLECVQDMDHENMFWYRQDPGLGLRLIYFSYDVKMKEKGDIPEGYSVSREKKERFSLILESASTNQTSMYLCASSLTRGNQPQHFGDGTRLSIL.

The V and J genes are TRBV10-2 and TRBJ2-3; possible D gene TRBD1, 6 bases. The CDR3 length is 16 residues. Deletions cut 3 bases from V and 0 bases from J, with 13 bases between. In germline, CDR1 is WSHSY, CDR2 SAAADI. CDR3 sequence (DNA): TGCGCCAGCAGTGATGGGTCAGGGGTCAGCACAGATACGCAGTATTTT. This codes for CASSDGSGVSTDTQYF.

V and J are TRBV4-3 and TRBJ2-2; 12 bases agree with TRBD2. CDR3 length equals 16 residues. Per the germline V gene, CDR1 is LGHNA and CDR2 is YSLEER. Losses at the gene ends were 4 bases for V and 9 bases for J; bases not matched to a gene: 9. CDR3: CASSPKTSGGTRELFF. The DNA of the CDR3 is TGCGCCAGCAGCCCAAAGACTAGCGGGGGAACCAGGGAGCTGTTTTTT.

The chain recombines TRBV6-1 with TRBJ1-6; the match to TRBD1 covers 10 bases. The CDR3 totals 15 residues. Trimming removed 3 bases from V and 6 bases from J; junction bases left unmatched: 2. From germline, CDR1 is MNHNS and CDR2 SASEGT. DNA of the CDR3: TGTGCCAGCAGTGACCGGGACAGGGGTAATTCACCCCTCCACTTT. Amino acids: CASSDRDRGNSPLHF.

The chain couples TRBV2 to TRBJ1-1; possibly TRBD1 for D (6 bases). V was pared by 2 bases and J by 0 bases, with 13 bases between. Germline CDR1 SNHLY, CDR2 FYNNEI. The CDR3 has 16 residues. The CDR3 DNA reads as TGTGCCAGCAGTGAAACCCGAACAGGGATGAACACTGAAGCTTTCTTT. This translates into CASSETRTGMNTEAFF.

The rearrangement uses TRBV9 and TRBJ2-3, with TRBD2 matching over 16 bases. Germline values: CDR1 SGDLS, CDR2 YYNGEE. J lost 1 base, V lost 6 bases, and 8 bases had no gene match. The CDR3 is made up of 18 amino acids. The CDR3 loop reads CASTRSGTSGGGTDTQYF. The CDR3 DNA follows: TGTGCCAGCACCCGTTCCGGGACTAGCGGGGGGGGCACAGATACGCAGTATTTT.

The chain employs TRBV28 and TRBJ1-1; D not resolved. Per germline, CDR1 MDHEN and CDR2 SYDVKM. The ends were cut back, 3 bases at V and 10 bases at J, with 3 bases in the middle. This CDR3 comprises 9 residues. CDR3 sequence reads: CASSLRAFF. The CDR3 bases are TGTGCCAGCAGTTTGCGAGCTTTCTTT. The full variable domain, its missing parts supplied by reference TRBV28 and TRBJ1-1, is DVKVTQSSRYLVKRTGEKVFLECVQDMDHENMFWYRQDPGLGLRLIYFSYDVKMKEKGDIPEGYSVSREKKERFSLILESASTNQTSMYLCASSLRAFFGQGTRLTVV.

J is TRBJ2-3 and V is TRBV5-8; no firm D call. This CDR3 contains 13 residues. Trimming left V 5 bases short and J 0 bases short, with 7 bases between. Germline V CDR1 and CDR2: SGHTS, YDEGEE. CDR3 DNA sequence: TGTGCCAGCAGACAAATCAGCACAGATACGCAGTATTTT. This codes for CASRQISTDTQYF.

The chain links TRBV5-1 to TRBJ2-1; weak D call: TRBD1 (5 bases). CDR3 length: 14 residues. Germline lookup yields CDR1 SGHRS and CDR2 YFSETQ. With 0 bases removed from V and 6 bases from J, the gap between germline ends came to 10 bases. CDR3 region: CASSLDGQPNEQFF. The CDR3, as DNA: TGCGCCAGCAGCTTGGACGGACAACCCAATGAGCAGTTCTTC.

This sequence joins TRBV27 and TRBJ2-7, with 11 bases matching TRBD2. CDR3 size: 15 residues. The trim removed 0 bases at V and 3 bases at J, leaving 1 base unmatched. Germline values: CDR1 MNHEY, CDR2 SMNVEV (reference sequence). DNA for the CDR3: TGTGCCAGCAGTTTATCTAGCGGGGGGGTCTACGAGCAGTACTTC. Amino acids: CASSLSSGGVYEQYF.

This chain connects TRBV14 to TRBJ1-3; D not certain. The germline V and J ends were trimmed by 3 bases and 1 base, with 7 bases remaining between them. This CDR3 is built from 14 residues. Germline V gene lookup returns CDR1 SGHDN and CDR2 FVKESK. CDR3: CASSQSRSGNTIYF. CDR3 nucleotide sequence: TGTGCCAGCAGCCAGAGCCGATCTGGAAACACCATATATTTT. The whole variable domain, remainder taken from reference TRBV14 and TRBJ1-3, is EAGVTQFPSHSVIEKGQTVTLRCDPISGHDNLYWYRRVMGKEIKFLLHFVKESKQDESGMPNNRFLAERTGGTYSTLKVQPAELEDSGVYFCASSQSRSGNTIYFGEGSWLTVV.

CDR3 DNA: TGTGCCAGCAGTCTGATGGCGGGTGAGCAGTTCTTC. Amino acids: CASSLMAGEQFF. The chain links TRBV28 to TRBJ2-1, with D possibly matching TRBD2 (5 bases). V lost 5 bases and J lost 9, with 11 bases in between. The CDR3 sequence is 12 residues long. Germline V lookup: CDR1 MDHEN, CDR2 SYDVKM.

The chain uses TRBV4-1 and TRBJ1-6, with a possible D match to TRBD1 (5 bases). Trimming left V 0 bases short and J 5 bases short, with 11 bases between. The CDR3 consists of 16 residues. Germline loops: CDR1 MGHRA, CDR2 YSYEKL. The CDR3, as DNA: TGCGCCAGCAGCCAAGATCCGGGGGTCAATAATTCACCCCTCCACTTT. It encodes CASSQDPGVNNSPLHF.

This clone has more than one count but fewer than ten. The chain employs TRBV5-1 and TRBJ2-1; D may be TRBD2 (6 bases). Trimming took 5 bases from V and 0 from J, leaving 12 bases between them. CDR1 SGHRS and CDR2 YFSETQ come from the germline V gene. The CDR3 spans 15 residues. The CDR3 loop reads CASRPISGSYNEQFF. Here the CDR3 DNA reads TGCGCCAGCAGGCCCATTAGCGGCTCCTACAATGAGCAGTTCTTC.

CDR3 bases: TGTGCCAGCGAACCGGGACAGGACTCCTACGAGCAGTACTTC. Its protein is CASEPGQDSYEQYF. V and J are TRBV27 and TRBJ2-7, with 8 bases identical to TRBD1. This CDR3 is built from 14 residues. V was pared by 8 bases and J by 0 bases, with 6 bases of the junction left unmatched. In germline, CDR1 is MNHEY, CDR2 SMNVEV (reference sequence).

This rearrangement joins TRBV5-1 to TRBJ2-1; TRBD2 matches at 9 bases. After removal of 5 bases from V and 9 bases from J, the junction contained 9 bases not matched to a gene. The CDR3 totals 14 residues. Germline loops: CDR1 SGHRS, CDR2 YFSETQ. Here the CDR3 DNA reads TGCGCCAGCAGGGCGTCTAGCGGGACGGGTGAGCAGTTCTTC. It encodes CASRASSGTGEQFF. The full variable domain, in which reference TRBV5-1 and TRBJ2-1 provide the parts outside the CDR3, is KAGVTQTPRYLIKTRGQQVTLSCSPISGHRSVSWYQQTPGQGLQFLFEYFSETQRNKGNFPGRFSGRQFSNSRSEMNVSTLELGDSALYLCASRASSGTGEQFFGPGTRLTVL.

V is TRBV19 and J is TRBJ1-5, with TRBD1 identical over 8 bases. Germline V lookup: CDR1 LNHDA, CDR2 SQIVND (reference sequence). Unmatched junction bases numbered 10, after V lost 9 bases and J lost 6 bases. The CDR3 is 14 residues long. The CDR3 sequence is CASRTGNEFQPQHF. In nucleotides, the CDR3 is TGTGCCAGCCGGACAGGGAATGAGTTTCAGCCCCAGCATTTT.

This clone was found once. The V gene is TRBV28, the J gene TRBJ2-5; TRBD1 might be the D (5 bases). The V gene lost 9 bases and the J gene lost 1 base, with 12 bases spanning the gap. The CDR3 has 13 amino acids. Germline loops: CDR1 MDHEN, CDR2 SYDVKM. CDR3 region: CASYSGFQETQYF. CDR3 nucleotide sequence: TGTGCCAGTTATTCAGGGTTCCAAGAGACCCAGTACTTC.